Sequencing of this TCR beta chain was carried out in a study of T cells expressing NK-cell markers. Study-level information: CD3+CD56+NKG2C+, CD3+CD56+NKG2C- and CD3+CD56-NKG2C+ T cells, once sorted, supplied the TCR beta repertoires. Among the eight sequenced donors, seven tested HCMV-seropositive and one tested seronegative.

Germline V lookup: CDR1 LNHNV, CDR2 YYDKDF (reference sequence). The CDR3 covers 15 residues. TCRdb re-analyzed the 5' RACE reads; it lists each CDR3 protein once, without DNA. The sample data list under 600,000 distinct CDR3 sequences. Comment on this clonotype: Antigen specificity is unknown.

Regarding the study as a whole: Certain NKG2C+ T cell clones were expanded, and their HCMV specificity remained unclear. The leading position in the CD3+CD56-NKG2C+ fraction of several donors also went to these clonotypes.

Sequenced input: blood T cells: a sorted CD56 or NKG2C T cell subset, CD4+ or CD8+ T cells, or bulk PBMC T cells (not recorded which). The sequence was collected from a woman in her forties or fifties in good health. V usage is TRBV15 and J usage is TRBJ2-5; TCRdb outputs TRBD1, but without DNA this stays unchecked. The CDR3 region is CATSRATGRQETQYF.